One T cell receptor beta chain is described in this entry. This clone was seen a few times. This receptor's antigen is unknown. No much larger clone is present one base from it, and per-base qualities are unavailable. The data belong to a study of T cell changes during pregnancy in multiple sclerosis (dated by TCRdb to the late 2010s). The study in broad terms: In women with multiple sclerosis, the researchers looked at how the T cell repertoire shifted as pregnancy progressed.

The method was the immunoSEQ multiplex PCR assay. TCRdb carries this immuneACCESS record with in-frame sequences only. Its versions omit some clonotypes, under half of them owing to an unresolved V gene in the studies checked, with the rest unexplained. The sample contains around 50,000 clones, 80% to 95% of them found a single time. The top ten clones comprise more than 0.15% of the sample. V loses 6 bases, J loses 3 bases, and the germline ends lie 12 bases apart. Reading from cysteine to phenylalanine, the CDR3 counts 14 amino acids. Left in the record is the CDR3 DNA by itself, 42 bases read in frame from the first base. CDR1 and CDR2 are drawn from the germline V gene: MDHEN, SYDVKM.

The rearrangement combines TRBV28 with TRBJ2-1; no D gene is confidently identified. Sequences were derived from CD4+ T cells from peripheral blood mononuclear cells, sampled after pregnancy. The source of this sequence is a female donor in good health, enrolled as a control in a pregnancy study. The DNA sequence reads TGTGCCAGCAGCGACAACCCCTTCTACAATGAGCAGTTCTTC. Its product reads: CASSDNPFYNEQFF.